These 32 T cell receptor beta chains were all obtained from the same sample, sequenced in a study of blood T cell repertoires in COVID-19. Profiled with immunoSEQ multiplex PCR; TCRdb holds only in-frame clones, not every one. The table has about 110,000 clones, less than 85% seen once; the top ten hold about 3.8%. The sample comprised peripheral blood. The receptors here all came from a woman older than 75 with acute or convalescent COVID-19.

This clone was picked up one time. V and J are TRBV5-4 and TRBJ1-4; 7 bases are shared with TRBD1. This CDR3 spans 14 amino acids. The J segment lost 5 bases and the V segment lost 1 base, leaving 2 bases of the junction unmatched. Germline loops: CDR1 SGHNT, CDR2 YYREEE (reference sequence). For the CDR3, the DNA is TGTGCCAGCAGCTTGAAACAGGGGAATGAAAAACTGTTTTTT. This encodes CASSLKQGNEKLFF.

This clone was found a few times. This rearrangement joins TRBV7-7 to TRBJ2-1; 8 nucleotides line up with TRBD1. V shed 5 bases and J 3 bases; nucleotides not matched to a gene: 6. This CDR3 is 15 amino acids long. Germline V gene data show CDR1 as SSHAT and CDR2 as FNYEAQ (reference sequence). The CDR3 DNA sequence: TGTGCCAGCAGCAATACAGGGGGAAACTACAATGAGCAGTTCTTC. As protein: CASSNTGGNYNEQFF.

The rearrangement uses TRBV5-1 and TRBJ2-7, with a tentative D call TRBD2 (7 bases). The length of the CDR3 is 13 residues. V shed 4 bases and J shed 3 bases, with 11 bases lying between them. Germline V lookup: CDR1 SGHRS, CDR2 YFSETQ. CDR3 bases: TGCGCCAGCAGCCCGGGGGGCAGCTACGAGCAGTACTTC. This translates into CASSPGGSYEQYF.

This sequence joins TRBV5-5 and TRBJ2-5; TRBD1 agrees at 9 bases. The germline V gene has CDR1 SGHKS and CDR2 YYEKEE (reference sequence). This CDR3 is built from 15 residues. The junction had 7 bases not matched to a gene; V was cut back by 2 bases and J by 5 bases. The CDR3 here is CASSFETGGIETQYF. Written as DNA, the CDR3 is TGTGCCAGCAGCTTCGAGACAGGGGGTATTGAGACCCAGTACTTC. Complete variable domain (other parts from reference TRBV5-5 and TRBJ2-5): DAGVTQSPTHLIKTRGQQVTLRCSPISGHKSVSWYQQVLGQGPQFIFQYYEKEERGRGNFPDRFSARQFPNYSSELNVNALLLGDSALYLCASSFETGGIETQYFGPGTRLLVL.

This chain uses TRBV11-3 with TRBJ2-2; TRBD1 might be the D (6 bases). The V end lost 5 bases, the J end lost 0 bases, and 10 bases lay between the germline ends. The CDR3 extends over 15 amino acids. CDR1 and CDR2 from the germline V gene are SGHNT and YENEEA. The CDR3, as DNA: TGTGCCAGCAGCCCCAGGGGATCGAACACCGGGGAGCTGTTTTTT. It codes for CASSPRGSNTGELFF.

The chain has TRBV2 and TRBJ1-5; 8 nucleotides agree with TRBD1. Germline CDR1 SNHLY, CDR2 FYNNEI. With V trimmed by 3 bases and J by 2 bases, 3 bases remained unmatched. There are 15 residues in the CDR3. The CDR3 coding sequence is TGTGCCAGCAGTGAGCAGGGACAGGGCAATCAGCCCCAGCATTTT. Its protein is CASSEQGQGNQPQHF.

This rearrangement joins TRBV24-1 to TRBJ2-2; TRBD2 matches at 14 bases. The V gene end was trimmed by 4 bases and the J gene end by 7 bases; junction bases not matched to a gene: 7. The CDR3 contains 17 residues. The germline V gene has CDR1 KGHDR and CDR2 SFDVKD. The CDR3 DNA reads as TGTGCCACCAGTGACCCGGGACTAGCGGGAGTTCACGGGGAGCTGTTTTTT. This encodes CATSDPGLAGVHGELFF.

CDR3 in DNA: TGCGCCAGCAGCCAAGTCTTCGCAGGGGGCTCGTGGAATTCACCCCTCCACTTT. This sequence encodes CASSQVFAGGSWNSPLHF. The rearrangement links TRBV4-1 to TRBJ1-6; 8 positions agree with TRBD1. The CDR3 has 18 amino acids. Germline V gene sequence: CDR1 MGHRA, CDR2 YSYEKL. The J segment lost 7 bases and the V segment lost 1 base, leaving 12 bases of the junction unmatched.

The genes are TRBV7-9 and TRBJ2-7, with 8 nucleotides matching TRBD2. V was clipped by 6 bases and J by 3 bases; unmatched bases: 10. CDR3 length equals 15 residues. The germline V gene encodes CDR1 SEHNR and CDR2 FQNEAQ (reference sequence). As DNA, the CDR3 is TGTGCCAGCAGTTCCCGGGGGGGAAAGTTCTACGAGCAGTACTTC. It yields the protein CASSSRGGKFYEQYF.

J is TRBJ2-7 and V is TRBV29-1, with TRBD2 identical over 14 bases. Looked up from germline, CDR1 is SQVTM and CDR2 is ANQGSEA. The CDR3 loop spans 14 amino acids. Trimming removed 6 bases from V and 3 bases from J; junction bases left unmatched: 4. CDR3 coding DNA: TGCAGCGTGAGGGGACTAGCGGGAGTCTACGAGCAGTACTTC. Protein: CSVRGLAGVYEQYF.

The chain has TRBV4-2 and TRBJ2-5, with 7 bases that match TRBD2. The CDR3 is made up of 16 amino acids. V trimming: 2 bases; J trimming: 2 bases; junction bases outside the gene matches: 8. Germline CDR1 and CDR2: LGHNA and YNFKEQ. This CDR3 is CASSQRRGSDQETQYF. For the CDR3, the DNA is TGTGCCAGCAGCCAACGGCGCGGGAGCGATCAAGAGACCCAGTACTTC.

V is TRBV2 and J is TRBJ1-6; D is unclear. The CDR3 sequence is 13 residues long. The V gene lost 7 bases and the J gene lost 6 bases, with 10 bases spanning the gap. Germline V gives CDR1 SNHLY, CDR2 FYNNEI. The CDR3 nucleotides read TGTGCCAGCACAGAATACAGTAATTCACCCCTCCACTTT. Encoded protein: CASTEYSNSPLHF.

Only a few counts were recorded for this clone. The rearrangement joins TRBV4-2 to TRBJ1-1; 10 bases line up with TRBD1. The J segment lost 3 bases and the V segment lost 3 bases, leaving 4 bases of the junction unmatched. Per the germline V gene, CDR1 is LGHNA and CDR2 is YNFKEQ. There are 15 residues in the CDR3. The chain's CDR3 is CASSQGQGIDTEAFF. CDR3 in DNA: TGTGCCAGCAGCCAGGGACAGGGGATCGACACTGAAGCTTTCTTT.

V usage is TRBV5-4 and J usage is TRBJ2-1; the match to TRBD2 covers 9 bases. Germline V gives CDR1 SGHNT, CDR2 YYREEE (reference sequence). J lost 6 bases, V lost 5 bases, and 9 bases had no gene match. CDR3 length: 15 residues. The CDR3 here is CASRTTGTSSNEQFF. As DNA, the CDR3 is TGTGCCAGCAGGACTACCGGGACTAGCTCCAATGAGCAGTTCTTC.

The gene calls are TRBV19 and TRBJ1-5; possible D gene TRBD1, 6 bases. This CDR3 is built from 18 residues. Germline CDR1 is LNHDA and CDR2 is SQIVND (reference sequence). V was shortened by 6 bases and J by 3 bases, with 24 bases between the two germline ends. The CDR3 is CASRRIWGIGQINQPQHF. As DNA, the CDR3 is TGTGCCAGTAGGCGAATATGGGGAATTGGACAGATCAATCAGCCCCAGCATTTT.

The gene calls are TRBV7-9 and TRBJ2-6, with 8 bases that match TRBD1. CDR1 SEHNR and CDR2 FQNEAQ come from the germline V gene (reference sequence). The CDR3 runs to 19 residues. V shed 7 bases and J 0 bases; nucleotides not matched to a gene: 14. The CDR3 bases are TGTGCCAGCACCATAGCCGGGACAGGTCGACACTCTGGGGCCAACGTCCTGACTTTC. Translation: CASTIAGTGRHSGANVLTF.

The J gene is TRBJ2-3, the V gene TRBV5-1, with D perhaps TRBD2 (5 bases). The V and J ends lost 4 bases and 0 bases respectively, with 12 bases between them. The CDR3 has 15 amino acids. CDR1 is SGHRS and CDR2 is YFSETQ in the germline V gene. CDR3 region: CASSPGLSSTDTQYF. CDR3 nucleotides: TGCGCCAGCAGCCCCGGACTCTCTAGCACAGATACGCAGTATTTT. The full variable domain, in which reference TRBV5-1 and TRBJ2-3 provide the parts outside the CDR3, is KAGVTQTPRYLIKTRGQQVTLSCSPISGHRSVSWYQQTPGQGLQFLFEYFSETQRNKGNFPGRFSGRQFSNSRSEMNVSTLELGDSALYLCASSPGLSSTDTQYFGPGTRLTVL.

DNA for the CDR3: TGTGCCAGCAGAGGACAGGGGGCGGGAGCGCCCCAGCATTTT. Amino acids: CASRGQGAGAPQHF. The chain couples TRBV6-6 to TRBJ1-5; TRBD1 matches at 11 bases. The CDR3 is 14 amino acids. Germline V gene lookup returns CDR1 MNHNY and CDR2 SVGAGI (reference sequence). With 6 bases clipped from V and 9 bases from J, the junction kept 7 bases outside the gene matches.

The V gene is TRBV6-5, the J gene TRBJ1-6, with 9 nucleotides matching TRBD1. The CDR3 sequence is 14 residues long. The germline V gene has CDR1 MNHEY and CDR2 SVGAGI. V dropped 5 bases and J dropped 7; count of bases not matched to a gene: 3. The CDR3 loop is CASSRQGVNSPLHF. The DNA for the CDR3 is TGTGCCAGCAGTCGACAGGGGGTAAATTCACCCCTCCACTTT.

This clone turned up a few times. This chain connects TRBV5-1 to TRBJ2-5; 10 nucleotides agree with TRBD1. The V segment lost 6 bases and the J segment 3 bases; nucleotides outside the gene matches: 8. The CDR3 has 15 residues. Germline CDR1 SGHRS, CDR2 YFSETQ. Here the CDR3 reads CASTEPGQGEETQYF. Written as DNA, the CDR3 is TGCGCCAGCACCGAGCCAGGACAGGGGGAAGAGACCCAGTACTTC.

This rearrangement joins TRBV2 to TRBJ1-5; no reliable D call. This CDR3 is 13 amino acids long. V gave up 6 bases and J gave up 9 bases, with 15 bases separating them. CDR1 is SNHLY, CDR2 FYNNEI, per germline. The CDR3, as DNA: TGTGCCAGCAGGCTGACAAATCCCTCGCCCCAGCATTTT. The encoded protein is CASRLTNPSPQHF.

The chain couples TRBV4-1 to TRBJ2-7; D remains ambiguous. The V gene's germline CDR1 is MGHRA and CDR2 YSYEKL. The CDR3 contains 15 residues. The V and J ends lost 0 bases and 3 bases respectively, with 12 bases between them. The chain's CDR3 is CASSQDTADFYEQYF. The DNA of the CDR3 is TGCGCCAGCAGCCAAGATACCGCGGATTTCTACGAGCAGTACTTC.

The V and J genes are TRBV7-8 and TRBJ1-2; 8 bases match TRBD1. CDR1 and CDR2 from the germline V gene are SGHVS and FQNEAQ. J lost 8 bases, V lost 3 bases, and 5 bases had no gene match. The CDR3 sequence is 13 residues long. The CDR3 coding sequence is TGTGCCAGCAGCTTTGGACAGGGCTACGGCTACACCTTC. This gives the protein CASSFGQGYGYTF.

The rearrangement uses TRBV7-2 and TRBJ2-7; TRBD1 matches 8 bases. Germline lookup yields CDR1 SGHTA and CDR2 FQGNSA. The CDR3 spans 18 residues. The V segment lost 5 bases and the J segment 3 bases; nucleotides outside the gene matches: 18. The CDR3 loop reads CASSPRPGTGSGVYEQYF. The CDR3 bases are TGTGCCAGCAGCCCACGTCCCGGGACAGGTTCGGGCGTCTACGAGCAGTACTTC.

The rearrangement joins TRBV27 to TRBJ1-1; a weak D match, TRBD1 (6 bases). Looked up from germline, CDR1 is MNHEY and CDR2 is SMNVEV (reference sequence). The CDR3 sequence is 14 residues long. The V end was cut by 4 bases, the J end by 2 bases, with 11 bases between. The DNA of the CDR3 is TGTGCCAGCAGTTGGCAGACAGGAAACACTGAAGCTTTCTTT. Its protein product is CASSWQTGNTEAFF.

CDR3 sequence: CASSFTGQGARTEAFF. Here the CDR3 DNA reads TGTGCCAGCAGTTTCACGGGACAGGGGGCGCGAACTGAAGCTTTCTTT. The chain is built from TRBV28 and TRBJ1-1, with 12 bases matching TRBD1. The CDR3 runs 16 residues. Germline trimming cut 3 bases from V and 5 bases from J; bases unmatched to any gene: 7. The germline gives CDR1 MDHEN, CDR2 SYDVKM.

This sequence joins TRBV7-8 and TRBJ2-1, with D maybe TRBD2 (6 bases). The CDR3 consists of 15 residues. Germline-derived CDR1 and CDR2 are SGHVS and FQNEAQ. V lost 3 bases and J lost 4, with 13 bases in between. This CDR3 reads CASSFRRTTYNEQFF. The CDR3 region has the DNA TGTGCCAGCAGCTTTCGCCGGACTACATACAATGAGCAGTTCTTC. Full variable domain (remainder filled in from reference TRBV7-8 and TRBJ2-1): GAGVSQSPRYKVAKRGQDVALRCDPISGHVSLFWYQQALGQGPEFLTYFQNEAQLDKSGLPSDRFFAERPEGSVSTLKIQRTQQEDSAVYLCASSFRRTTYNEQFFGPGTRLTVL.

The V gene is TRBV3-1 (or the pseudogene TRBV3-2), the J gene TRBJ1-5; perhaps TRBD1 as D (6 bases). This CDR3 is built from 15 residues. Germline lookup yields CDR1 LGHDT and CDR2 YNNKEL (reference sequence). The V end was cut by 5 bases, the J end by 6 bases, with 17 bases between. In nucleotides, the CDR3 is TGTGCCAGCAGCAGAAGCGGGGGGGCTGGTCAGCCCCAGCATTTT. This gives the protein CASSRSGGAGQPQHF.

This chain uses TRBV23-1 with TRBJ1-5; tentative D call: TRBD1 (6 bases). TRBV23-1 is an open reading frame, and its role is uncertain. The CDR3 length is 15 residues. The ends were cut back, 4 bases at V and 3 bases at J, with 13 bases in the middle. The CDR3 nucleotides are TGCGCCAGCAGTCGGGAGACAGGAGTCAATCAGCCCCAGCATTTT. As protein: CASSRETGVNQPQHF.

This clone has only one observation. CDR3 sequence reads: CASSPRGRTGGGYTF. CDR3 nucleotide sequence: TGTGCCAGCAGTCCCCGGGGAAGGACAGGGGGAGGCTACACCTTC. The chain joins TRBV27 to TRBJ1-2; 10 positions agree with TRBD1. Trimming removed 5 bases from V and 8 bases from J; junction bases left unmatched: 11. Germline CDR1 and CDR2: MNHEY and SMNVEV (reference sequence). CDR3 size: 15 residues.

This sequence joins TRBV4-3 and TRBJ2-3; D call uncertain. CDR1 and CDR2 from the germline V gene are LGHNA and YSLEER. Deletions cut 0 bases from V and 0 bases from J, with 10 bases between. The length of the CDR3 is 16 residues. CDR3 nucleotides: TGCGCCAGCAGCCAAGATAAGCCCCTAAGCACAGATACGCAGTATTTT. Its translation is CASSQDKPLSTDTQYF.

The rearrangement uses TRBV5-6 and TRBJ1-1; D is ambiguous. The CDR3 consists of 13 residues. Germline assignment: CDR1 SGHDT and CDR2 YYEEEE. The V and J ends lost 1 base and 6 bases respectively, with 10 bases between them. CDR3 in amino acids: CASSLIGEPEAFF. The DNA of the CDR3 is TGTGCCAGCAGCTTGATCGGGGAACCTGAAGCTTTCTTT. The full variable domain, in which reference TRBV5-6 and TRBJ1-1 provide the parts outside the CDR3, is DAGVTQSPTHLIKTRGQQVTLRCSPKSGHDTVSWYQQALGQGPQFIFQYYEEEERQRGNFPDRFSGHQFPNYSSELNVNALLLGDSALYLCASSLIGEPEAFFGQGTRLTVV.